This T cell receptor (beta chain) was sequenced in a study of T-cell memory formation after mild COVID-19. Overall study results and limits: Among contracting clones, CD4+ were mainly CM/EM and CD8+ enriched in EMRA.

TCRdb reanalysed the 5' RACE reads using MiXCR and keeps one entry per CDR3 protein. The sample carries roughly 580,000 distinct CDR3 sequences, under 20% recorded once. The CDR3 is 14 residues long. The trim removed 4 bases at V and 3 bases at J, leaving 5 bases unmatched. Per germline, CDR1 LGHNA and CDR2 YNFKEQ. This clonotype showed up just a few times. Its specificity is unknown. This clonotype was sampled from an adult woman who had mild COVID-19 (a few samples of this study predate the infection). Cell type and time point are not known. Sequenced: PBMCs or a T cell subset sorted from them (not recorded which). The rearrangement uses TRBV4-2 and TRBJ1-1; 7 positions match TRBD1. In DNA, the CDR3 is TGTGCCAGCAGCCCCTCGACAGGGTACACTGAAGCTTTCTTT. This encodes CASSPSTGYTEAFF.